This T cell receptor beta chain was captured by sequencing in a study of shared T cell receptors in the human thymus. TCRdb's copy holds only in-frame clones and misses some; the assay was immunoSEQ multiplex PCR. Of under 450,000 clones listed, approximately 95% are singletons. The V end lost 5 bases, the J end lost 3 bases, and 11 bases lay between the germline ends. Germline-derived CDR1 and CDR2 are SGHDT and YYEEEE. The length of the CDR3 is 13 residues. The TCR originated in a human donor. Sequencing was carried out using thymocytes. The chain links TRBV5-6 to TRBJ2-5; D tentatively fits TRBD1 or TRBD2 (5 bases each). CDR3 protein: CASRRGREETQYF. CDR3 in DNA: TGTGCCAGCAGGAGGGGCAGGGAAGAGACCCAGTACTTC.